This T cell receptor beta chain was sequenced during a study of T cells in Graves' hyperthyroidism and ophthalmopathy. For the study at large: Peripheral blood collection took place at initial diagnosis, before any treatment. Study-wide findings and caveats: Blood samples included most of the expanded thyroid clonotypes exceeding 0.001.

This clonotype was found a few times. Its antigen is not identified. Amplification yielded TCR beta CDR3 regions, with RNA transcripts as the source. HTBI primers were employed in a first-round RT-PCR of the TCR CDR3. TCRdb ran MiXCR on the multiplex PCR reads and lists one entry per CDR3 protein. The sample holds about 640,000 distinct CDR3 sequences; less than 25% are singletons and the top ten take 30% to 40%. V gave up 3 bases and J gave up 6 bases, with 12 bases separating them. Germline V CDR1 and CDR2: MGHDK, SYGVNS. The CDR3 covers 13 residues. Sequences were obtained from blood. The gene calls are TRBV25-1 and TRBJ2-7; D is ambiguous. This receptor was obtained from a young man with Graves' ophthalmopathy. The CDR3 spells CASSETKKREQYF. The CDR3 bases are TGTGCCAGCAGTGAGACAAAGAAGCGCGAGCAGTACTTC.